This record concerns one TCR beta chain sequence. Its antigen remains unknown. The sample comes from a study of PD-1 blockade in classical Hodgkin lymphoma. V shed 1 base and J shed 5 bases, with 14 bases lying between them. The CDR3 contains 15 residues. Per germline, CDR1 MGHRA and CDR2 YSYEKL. Study outcomes and limitations: The diversity seen at baseline in complete responders resembled that of newly diagnosed patients. A significant rise in TCR diversity by C4D1 was seen for CD4+ but not CD8+ cells.

The method was immunoSEQ multiplex PCR; TCRdb's version includes in-frame clones alone and lacks a portion of them. The sample consists of about 85,000 clones, around 90% of them appearing once. Autologous stem cell transplantation was followed by relapse in every patient, and brentuximab vedotin exposure varied. The clonotype originates from a human donor with classical Hodgkin lymphoma. The V gene is TRBV4-1, the J gene TRBJ1-1; D is possibly TRBD1 (5 bases). The sample consisted of peripheral blood mononuclear cells (PBMCs), taken before the second cycle of nivolumab. CDR3 nucleotides: TGCGCCAGCAGCCAAGCCCTGGCTGGGGGTACTGAAGCTTTCTTT. Translation gives CASSQALAGGTEAFF.